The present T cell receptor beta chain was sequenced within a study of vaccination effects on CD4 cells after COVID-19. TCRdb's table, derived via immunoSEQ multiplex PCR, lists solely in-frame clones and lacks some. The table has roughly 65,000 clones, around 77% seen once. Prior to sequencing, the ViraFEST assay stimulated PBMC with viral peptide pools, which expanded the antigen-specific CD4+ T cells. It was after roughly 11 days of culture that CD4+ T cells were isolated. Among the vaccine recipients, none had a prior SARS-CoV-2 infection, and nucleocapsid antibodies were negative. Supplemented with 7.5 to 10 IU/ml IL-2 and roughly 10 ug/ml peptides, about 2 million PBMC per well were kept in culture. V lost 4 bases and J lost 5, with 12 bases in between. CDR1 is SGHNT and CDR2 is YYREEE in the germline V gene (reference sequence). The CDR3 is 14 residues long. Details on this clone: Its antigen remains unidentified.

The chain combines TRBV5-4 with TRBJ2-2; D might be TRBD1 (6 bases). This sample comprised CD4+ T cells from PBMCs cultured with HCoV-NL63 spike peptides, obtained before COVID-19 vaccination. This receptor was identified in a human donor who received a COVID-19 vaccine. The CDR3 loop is CASSPSRGTGELFF. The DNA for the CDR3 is TGTGCCAGCAGCCCTAGCAGGGGTACCGGGGAGCTGTTTTTT.